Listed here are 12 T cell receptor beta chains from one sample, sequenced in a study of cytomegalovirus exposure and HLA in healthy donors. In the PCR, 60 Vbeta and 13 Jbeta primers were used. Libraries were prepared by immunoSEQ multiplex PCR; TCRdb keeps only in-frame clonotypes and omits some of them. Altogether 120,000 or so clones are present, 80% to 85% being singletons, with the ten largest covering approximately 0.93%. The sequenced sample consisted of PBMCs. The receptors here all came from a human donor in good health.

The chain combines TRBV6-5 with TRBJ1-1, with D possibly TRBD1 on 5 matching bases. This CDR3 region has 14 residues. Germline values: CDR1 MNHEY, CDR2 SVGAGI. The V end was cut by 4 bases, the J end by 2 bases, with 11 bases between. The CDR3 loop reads CASSFTTGNTEAFF. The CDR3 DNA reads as TGTGCCAGCAGTTTTACCACAGGTAACACTGAAGCTTTCTTT.

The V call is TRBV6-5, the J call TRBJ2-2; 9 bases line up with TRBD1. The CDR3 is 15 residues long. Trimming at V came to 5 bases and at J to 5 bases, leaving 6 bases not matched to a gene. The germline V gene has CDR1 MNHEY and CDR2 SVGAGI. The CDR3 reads CASSPGQGGTGELFF. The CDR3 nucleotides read TGTGCCAGCAGTCCGGGACAGGGTGGGACCGGGGAGCTGTTTTTT.

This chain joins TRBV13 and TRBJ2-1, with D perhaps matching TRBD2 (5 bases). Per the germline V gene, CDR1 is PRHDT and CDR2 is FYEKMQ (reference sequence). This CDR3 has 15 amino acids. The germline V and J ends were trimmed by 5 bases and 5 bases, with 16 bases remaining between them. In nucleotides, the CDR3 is TGTGCCAGCAGCCTTGGACTTAAGACCAACAATGAGCAGTTCTTC. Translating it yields CASSLGLKTNNEQFF.

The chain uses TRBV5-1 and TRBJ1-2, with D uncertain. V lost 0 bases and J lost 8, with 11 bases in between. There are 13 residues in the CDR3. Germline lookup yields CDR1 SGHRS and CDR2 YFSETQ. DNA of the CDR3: TGCGCCAGCAGCTTGGTGGTCGGTATAGGCTACACCTTC. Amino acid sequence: CASSLVVGIGYTF. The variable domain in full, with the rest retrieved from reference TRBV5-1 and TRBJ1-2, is KAGVTQTPRYLIKTRGQQVTLSCSPISGHRSVSWYQQTPGQGLQFLFEYFSETQRNKGNFPGRFSGRQFSNSRSEMNVSTLELGDSALYLCASSLVVGIGYTFGSGTRLTVV.

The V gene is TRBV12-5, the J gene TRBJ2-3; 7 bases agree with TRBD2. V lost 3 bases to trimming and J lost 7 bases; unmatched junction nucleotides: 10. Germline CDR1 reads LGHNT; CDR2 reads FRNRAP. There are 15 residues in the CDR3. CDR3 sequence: CASGLVQRGLNTQYF. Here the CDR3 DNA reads TGTGCTAGTGGTTTAGTCCAGCGGGGACTAAATACGCAGTATTTT.

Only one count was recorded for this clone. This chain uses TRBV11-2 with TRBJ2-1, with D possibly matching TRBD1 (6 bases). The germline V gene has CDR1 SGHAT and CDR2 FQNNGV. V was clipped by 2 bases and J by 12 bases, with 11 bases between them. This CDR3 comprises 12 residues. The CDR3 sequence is CASSLLQGGQFF. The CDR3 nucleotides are TGTGCCAGCAGCTTATTACAGGGCGGGCAGTTCTTC.

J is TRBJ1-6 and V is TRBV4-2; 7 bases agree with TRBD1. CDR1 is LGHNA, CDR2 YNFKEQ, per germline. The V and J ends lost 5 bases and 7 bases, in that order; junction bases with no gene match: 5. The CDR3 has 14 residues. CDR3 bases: TGTGCCAGCAGCTATACAGGGGCCAATTCACCCCTCCACTTT. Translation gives CASSYTGANSPLHF.

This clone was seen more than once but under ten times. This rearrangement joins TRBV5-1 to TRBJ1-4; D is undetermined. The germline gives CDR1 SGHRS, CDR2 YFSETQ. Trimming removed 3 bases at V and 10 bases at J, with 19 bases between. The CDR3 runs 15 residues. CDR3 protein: CASSSNRRDVGKLFF. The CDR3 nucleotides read TGCGCCAGCAGCTCCAATCGGAGGGATGTCGGAAAACTGTTTTTT.

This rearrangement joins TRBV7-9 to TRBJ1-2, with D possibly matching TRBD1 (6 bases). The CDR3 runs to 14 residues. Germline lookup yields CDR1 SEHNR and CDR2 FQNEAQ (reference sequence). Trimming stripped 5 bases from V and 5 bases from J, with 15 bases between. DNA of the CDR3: TGTGCCAGCAGCCCCCGGGGGGCAGCGTATGGCTACACCTTC. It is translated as CASSPRGAAYGYTF.

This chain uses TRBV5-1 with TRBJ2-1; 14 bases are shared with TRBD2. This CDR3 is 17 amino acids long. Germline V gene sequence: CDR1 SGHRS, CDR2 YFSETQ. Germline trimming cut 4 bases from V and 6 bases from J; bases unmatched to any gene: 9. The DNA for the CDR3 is TGCGCCAGCAGCCGAGTGACTAGCGGGGGGGTAATCAATGAGCAGTTCTTC. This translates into CASSRVTSGGVINEQFF.

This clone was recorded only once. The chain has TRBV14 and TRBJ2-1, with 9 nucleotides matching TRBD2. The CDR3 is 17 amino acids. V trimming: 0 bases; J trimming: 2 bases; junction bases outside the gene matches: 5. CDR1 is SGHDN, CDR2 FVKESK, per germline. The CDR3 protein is CASSQDLLAGTYNEQFF. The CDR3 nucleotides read TGTGCCAGCAGCCAAGATCTCCTAGCGGGAACCTACAATGAGCAGTTCTTC.

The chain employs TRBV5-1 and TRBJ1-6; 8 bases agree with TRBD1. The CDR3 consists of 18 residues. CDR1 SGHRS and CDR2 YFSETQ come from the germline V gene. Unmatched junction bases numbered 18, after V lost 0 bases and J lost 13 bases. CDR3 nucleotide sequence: TGCGCCAGCAGCTTGGCCTGGGTCCCGGGACAGGAGTCTTGGCCCCTCCACTTT. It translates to CASSLAWVPGQESWPLHF.